This T cell receptor beta chain originates from a study of blood T cell repertoires in COVID-19. The V gene's germline CDR1 is DFQATT and CDR2 SNEGSKA (reference sequence). After removal of 3 bases from V and 6 bases from J, the junction contained 4 bases not matched to a gene. There are 14 residues in the CDR3. Profiled with immunoSEQ multiplex PCR; TCRdb holds only in-frame clones, not every one. The sample has approximately 60,000 clones, about 81% seen once. This TCR derives from a woman aged 55-70 years with acute or convalescent COVID-19. This sequence joins TRBV20-1 and TRBJ2-2, with 10 nucleotides matching TRBD1. The material sequenced was peripheral blood. For the CDR3, the DNA is TGCAGTGCTAGTACGACAGGGGGCTCCGGGGAGCTGTTTTTT. This gives the protein CSASTTGGSGELFF.